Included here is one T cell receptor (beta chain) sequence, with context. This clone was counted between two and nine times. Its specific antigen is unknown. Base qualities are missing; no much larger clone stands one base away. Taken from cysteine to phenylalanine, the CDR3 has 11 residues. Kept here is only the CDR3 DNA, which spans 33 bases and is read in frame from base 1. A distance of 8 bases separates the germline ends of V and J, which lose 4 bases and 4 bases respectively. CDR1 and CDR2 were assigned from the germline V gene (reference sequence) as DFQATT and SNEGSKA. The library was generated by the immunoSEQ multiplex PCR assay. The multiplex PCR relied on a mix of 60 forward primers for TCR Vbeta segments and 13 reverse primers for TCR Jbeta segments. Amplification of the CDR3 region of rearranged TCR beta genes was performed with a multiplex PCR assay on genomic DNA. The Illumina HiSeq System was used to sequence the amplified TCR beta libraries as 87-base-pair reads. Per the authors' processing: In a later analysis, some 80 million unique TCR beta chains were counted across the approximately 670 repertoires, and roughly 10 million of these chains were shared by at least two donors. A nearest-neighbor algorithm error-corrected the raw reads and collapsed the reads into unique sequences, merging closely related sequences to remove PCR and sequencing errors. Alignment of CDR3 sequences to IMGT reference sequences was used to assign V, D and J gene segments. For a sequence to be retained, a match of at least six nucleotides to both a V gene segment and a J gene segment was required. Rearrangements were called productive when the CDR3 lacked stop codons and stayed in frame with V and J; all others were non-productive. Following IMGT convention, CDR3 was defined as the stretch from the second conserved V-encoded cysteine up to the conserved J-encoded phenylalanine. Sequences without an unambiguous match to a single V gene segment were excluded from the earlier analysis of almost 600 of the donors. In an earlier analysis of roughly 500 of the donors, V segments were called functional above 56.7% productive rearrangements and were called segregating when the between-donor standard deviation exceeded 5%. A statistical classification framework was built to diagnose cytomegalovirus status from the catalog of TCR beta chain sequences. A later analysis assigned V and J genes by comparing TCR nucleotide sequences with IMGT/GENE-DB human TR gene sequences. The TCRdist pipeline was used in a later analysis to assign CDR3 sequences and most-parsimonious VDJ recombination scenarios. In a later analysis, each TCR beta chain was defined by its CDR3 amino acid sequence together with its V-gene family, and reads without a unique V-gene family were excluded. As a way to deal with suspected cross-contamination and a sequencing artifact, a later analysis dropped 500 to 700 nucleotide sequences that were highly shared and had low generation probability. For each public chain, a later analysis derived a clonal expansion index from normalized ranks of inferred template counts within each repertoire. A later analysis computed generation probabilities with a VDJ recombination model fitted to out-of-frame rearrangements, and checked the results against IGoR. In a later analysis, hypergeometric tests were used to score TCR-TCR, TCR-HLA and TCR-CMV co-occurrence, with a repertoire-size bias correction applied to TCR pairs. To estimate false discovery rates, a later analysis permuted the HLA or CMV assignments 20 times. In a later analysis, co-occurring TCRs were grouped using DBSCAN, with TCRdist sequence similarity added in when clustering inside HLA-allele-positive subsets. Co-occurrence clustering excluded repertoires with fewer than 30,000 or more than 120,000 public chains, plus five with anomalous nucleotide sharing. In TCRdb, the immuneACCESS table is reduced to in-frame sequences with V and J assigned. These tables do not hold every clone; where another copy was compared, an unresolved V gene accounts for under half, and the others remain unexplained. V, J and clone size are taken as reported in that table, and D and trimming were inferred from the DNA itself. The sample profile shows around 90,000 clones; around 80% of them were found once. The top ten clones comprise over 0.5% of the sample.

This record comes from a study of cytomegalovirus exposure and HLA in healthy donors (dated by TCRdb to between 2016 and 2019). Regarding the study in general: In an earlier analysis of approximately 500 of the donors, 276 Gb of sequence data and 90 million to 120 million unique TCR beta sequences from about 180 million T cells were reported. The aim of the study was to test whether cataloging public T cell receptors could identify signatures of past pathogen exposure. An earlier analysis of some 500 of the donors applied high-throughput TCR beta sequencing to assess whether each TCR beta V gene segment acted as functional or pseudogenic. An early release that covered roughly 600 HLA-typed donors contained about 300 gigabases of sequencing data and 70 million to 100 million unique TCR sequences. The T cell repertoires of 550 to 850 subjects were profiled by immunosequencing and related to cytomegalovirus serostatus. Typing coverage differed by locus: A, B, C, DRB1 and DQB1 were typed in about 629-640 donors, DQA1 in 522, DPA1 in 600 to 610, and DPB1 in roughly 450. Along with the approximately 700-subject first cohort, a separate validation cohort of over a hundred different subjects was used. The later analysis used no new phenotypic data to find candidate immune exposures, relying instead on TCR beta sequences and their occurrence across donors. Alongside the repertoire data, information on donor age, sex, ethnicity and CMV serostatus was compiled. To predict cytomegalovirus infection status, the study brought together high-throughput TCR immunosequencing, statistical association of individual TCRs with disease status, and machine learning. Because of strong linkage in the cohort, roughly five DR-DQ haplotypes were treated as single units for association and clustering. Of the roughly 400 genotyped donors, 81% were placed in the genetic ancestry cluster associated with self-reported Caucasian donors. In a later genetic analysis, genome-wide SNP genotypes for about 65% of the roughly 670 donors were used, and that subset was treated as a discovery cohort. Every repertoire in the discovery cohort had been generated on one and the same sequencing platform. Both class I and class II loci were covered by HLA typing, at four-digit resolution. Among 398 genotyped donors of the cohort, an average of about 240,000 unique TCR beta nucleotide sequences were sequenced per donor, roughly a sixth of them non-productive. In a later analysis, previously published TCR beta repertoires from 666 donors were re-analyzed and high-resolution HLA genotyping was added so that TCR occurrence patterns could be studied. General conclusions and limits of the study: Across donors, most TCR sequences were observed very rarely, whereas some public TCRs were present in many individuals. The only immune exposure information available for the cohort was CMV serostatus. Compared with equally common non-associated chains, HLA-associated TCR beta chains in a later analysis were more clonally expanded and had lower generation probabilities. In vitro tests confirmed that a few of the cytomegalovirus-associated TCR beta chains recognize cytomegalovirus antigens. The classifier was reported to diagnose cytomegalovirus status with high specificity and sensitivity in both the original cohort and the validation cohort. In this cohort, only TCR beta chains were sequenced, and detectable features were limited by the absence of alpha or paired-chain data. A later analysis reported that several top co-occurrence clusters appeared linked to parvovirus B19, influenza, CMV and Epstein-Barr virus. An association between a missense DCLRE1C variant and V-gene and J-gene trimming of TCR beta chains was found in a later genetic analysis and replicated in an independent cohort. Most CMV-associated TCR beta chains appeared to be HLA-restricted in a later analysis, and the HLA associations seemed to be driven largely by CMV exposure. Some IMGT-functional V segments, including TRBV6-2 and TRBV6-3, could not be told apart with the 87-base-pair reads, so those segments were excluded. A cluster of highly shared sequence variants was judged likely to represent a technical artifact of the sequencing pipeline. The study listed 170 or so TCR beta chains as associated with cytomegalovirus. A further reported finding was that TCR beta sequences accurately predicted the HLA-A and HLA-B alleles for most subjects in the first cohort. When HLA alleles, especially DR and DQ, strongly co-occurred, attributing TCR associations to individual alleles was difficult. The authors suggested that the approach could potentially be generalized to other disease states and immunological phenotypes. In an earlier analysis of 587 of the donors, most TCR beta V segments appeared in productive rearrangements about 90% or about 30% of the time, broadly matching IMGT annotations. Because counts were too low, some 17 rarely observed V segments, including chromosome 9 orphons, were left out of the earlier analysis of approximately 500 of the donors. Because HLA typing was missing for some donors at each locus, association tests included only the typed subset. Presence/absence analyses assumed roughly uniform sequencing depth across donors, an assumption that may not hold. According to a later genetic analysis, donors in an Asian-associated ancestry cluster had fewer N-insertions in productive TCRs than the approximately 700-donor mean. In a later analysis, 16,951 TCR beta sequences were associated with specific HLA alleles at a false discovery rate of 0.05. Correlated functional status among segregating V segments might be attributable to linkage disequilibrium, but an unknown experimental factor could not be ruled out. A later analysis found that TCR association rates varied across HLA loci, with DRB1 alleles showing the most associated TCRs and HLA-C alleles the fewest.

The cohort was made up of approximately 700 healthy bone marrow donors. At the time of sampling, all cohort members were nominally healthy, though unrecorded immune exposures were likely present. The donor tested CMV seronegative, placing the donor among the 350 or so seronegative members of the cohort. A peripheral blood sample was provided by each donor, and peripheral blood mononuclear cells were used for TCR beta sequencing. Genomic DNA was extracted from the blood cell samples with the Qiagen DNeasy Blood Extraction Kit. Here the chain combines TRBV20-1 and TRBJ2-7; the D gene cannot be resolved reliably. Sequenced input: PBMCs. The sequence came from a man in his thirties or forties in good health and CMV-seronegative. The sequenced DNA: TGCAGTGCTATGCAGAAGTACGAGCAGTACTTC. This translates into CSAMQKYEQYF.